Sequencing of this TCR beta chain was carried out in a study of blood T cells in healthy people across ages. Study-wide findings and caveats: It was found that TCR beta diversity correlated strongly with the percentage of naive T cells.

Germline V gives CDR1 ENHRY, CDR2 SYGVKD. Germline trimming cut 2 bases from V and 13 bases from J; bases unmatched to any gene: 13. This CDR3 has 15 residues. A sample-barcoded 5' primer and a J-beta primer mix were used in a second PCR of roughly 7 to 11 cycles. TCRdb redid the calling of the 5' RACE reads with MiXCR, one entry per CDR3 protein. The repertoire holds 1.5 million to 2 million distinct CDR3 sequences, approximately 30% seen once, with approximately 7.7% in the top ten. With respect to this clonotype: The antigen is unknown. This may arise from a read error, as a much more abundant clone is one base away.

The rearrangement joins TRBV10-3 to TRBJ2-1; 8 bases map to TRBD2. The clonotype was recovered from a woman aged 25 to 39 in good health. The sample was blood. The CDR3 coding sequence is TGTGCCATCAGTGAGAGGGGACTAGAACGAGAGACCCAGTTCTTC. Its translation: CAISERGLERETQFF.